The 2 T cell receptor beta chains presented below share a single source sample, sequenced in a study of T cell repertoires and HLA-DP antigens. Their antigens are not known. Generated by immunoSEQ multiplex PCR, the TCRdb table keeps only in-frame clones and is missing some. Found here are about 73,000 clones, around four fifths of them singletons; the top ten hold 1.6%. The sample consisted of CD4+ T cells from PBMCs. The source is a man aged 55 to 70 in good health and CMV-seronegative.

The chain employs TRBV4-2 and TRBJ1-5, with a weak D call TRBD1 (6 bases). CDR1 LGHNA and CDR2 YNFKEQ come from the germline V gene. The CDR3 spans 19 residues. Trimming pared 4 bases from V and 0 bases from J, leaving 22 bases between. As DNA, the CDR3 is TGTGCCAGCAGCCCGTTCAGTAATGGAGGGGGTAATAGCAATCAGCCCCAGCATTTT. It yields the protein CASSPFSNGGGNSNQPQHF.

In this sample, this clone turned up a few times. The chain employs TRBV6-1 and TRBJ1-5; a possible D gene is TRBD1 (5 bases). CDR3 length equals 14 residues. V lost 6 bases and J lost 5, with 14 bases in between. Germline V lookup: CDR1 MNHNS, CDR2 SASEGT. CDR3 amino acids: CASSGRGDHQPQHF. The CDR3 DNA sequence: TGTGCCAGCAGCGGTAGGGGAGACCATCAGCCCCAGCATTTT.